This TCR beta chain was observed in a study of T cells in Graves' hyperthyroidism and ophthalmopathy (dated by TCRdb to the late 2010s). With respect to the entire study: Peripheral blood was sampled at the time of initial diagnosis, prior to any treatment. To identify distinguishing TCR V-J signatures, a discovery cohort of 90 to 100 patients was used, comprising 43 with Graves' ophthalmopathy and about 59 with stable Graves' hyperthyroidism. An independent validation cohort of fewer than 20 hyperthyroidism patients and 17 patients who later progressed to ophthalmopathy tested prospective prediction of ophthalmopathy. The 75 to 100 discovery patients were randomly divided into training and test sets at a 7:3 ratio. In about 6 Graves' hyperthyroidism patients, the study also compared T-cell repertoires from thyroid tissue with T-cell repertoires from blood. After blood sampling, hyperthyroidism patients were treated with methimazole at a starting dose of 30 mg daily, and ophthalmopathy patients were treated with high-dose intravenous methylprednisolone. The paper describes TCR Vbeta CDR3 sequencing of 140 or so peripheral blood samples, made up of fewer than 50 ophthalmopathy patients, over 70 hyperthyroidism patients and 17 progressor patients.

A distance of 9 bases separates the germline ends of V and J, which lose 1 base and 0 bases respectively. Spanning cysteine to phenylalanine, the CDR3 consists of 15 amino acids. Here the CDR3 DNA is all that survives: 45 bases in frame from base 1. As encoded in the germline V gene (reference sequence), CDR1 is SEHNR while CDR2 is FQNEAQ. The TCR beta CDR3 regions were amplified from the RNA transcripts. A first-round RT-PCR of the TCR CDR3 used the HTBI primer set with the Qiagen OneStep RT-PCR kit. Libraries were constructed in a second round of multiplex PCR, after which size selection and purification were carried out. Sequencing of the libraries was done on an Illumina HiSeq2000 using paired-end 100 bp reads. Per the authors' processing: SOAPnuke was used to process the raw data, with reads discarded if the reads contained adapters or uncalled bases, had a mean Phred below 15, or lacked an exact constant-primer or identifier match. COPE v1.2.5 was used to merge high-quality paired reads, and clonotypes were defined as unique nucleotide sequences. MiTCR v1.1 was used to align clonotypes to the IMGT TRBV, TRBD and TRBJ reference segments. Analysis was restricted to V-J combinations with a frequency above 0.0001, which covered roughly 99% of repertoires. A TCS score was defined as the ratio of F50 (clonal expansion) to E x V (chaos), with BLOSUM62-based TCRdist applied between CDR3 peptides within each V-J. Welch's t-statistics and random forest reduced 500 to 550 V-J features to 10 to 15, which were used in a naive Bayes classifier (R e1071). The public reads were run again by TCRdb, first through fastp at Q25 and then through MiXCR, and only productive beta chains were kept. When rows share a CDR3 protein, they turn into one entry using the most common DNA and genes. Here the V and J calls rest on TCRdb's processing, not on the authors' analysis. The sample yields roughly 580,000 distinct CDR3 sequences; about 15% were counted once. Clones ranked in the top ten supply about 5.8% of the sample.

Paper-wide results and their limitations: In validation, the model predicted progression to ophthalmopathy with approximately 71% sensitivity and 72.22% specificity, a median of about 6.7 months before onset. No statistical method was used to set the sample size in advance, and investigators knew the group allocation. Most expanded thyroid clonotypes (frequency above 0.001) were also detected in blood, a finding suggesting that blood repertoires may reflect thyroid immune responses. A 13 V-J signature model separated ophthalmopathy from stable hyperthyroidism, with 87.88% sensitivity and approximately 81% specificity in cross-validation and 80%/75% in testing.

Hyperthyroidism patients were aged 18 to 65 years and newly diagnosed, with disease duration of less than 2 months. Exclusion was applied to patients with uncontrolled infections, other autoimmune diseases, pregnancy or lactation. Diagnoses were based on clinical symptoms, serum thyroxine and TRAb, thyroid ultrasound and orbital computed tomography. Blood from progressor patients was collected at the time of first diagnosis with hyperthyroidism, before any ophthalmopathy symptoms had appeared. PBMCs were separated from roughly 10 ml of fresh peripheral blood using Ficoll-Paque density gradient centrifugation. Progressor patients were defined as those initially diagnosed with Graves' hyperthyroidism in whom ophthalmopathy developed during follow-up. Total RNA was extracted with Trizol reagent, and quality was checked on an Agilent 2100 Bioanalyzer. Details on this clonotype: Its antigen target is currently unknown. Base qualities are missing; no much larger clone stands one base away.

This sequence originates from a woman aged 25 to 45 with Graves' hyperthyroidism that later progressed to Graves' ophthalmopathy. This receptor chain uses TRBV7-9 and TRBJ2-5, with the D gene not clear enough to name. Sequenced input: blood. The nucleotides are TGTGCCAGCAGCTTAGGCCCTACTAACCAAGAGACCCAGTACTTC. Translated, this gives CASSLGPTNQETQYF.